This T cell receptor beta chain derives from a study of blood T cell repertoires in COVID-19. Study information: The samples span acute and convalescent COVID-19 from the United States, Italy and Spain.

Self-reported history from a screening survey and questionnaire set each donor's cohort. Clones were read by immunoSEQ multiplex PCR, and TCRdb kept only the in-frame ones, dropping some. The sample has 250,000 to 300,000 clones, roughly 91% seen once. Sequencing was done on a sample of PBMCs or T cells enriched from blood (not recorded which). The clonotype was recovered from a woman between 40 and 50 years old with acute COVID-19.

The DNA for the CDR3 is TGTGCCAGCTGTGGGGGAGGCCTAGACTCCTACGAGCAGTACTTC. Protein sequence: CASCGGGLDSYEQYF. J is TRBJ2-7 and V is TRBV28; a weak D match, TRBD2 (6 bases). The CDR3 length is 15 residues. Trimming took off 8 bases at V and 0 bases at J, with 17 bases between the two ends. The germline gives CDR1 MDHEN, CDR2 SYDVKM. The full variable domain, its missing parts supplied by reference TRBV28 and TRBJ2-7, is DVKVTQSSRYLVKRTGEKVFLECVQDMDHENMFWYRQDPGLGLRLIYFSYDVKMKEKGDIPEGYSVSREKKERFSLILESASTNQTSMYLCASCGGGLDSYEQYFGPGTRLTVT.